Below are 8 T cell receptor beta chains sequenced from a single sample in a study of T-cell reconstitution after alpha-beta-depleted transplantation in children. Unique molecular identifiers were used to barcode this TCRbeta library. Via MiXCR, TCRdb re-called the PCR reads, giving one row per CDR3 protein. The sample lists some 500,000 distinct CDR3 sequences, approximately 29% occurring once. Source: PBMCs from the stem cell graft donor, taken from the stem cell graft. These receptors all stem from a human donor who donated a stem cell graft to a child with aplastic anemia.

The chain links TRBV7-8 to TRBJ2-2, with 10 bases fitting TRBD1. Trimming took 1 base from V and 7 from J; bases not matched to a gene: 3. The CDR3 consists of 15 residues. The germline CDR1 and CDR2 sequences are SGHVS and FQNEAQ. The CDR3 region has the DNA TGTGCCAGCAGCTTAGGGACAGGGGGTGTCGGGGAGCTGTTTTTT. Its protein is CASSLGTGGVGELFF.

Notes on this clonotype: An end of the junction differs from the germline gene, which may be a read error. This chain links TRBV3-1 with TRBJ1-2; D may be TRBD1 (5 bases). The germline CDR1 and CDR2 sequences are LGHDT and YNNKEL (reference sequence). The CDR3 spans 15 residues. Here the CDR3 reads CASTPRGTSNYGDTF. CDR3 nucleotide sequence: TGTGCCAGCACCCCTCGTGGGACTAGCAACTATGGCGACACCTTC.

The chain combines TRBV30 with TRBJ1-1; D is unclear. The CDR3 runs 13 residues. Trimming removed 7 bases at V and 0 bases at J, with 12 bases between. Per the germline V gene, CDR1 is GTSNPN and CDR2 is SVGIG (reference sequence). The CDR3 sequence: CALSVGLNTEAFF. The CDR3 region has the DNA TGTGCCTTGTCAGTGGGCCTGAACACTGAAGCTTTCTTT.

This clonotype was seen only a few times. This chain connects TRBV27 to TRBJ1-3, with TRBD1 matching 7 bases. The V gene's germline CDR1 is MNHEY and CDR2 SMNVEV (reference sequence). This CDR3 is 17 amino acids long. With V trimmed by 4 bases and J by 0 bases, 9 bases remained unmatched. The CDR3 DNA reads TGTGCCAGCAGTTCCCACTTGGGACAGAGCTCTGGAAACACCATATATTTT. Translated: CASSSHLGQSSGNTIYF.

The DNA of the CDR3 is TGTGCCAGTAGTATCATGGGACAGGGTATATATGAGCAGTTCTTC. It codes for CASSIMGQGIYEQFF. The chain recombines TRBV19 with TRBJ2-1, with 9 nucleotides matching TRBD1. The trim removed 3 bases at V and 8 bases at J, leaving 8 bases unmatched. CDR3 length equals 15 residues. Germline values: CDR1 LNHDA, CDR2 SQIVND (reference sequence).

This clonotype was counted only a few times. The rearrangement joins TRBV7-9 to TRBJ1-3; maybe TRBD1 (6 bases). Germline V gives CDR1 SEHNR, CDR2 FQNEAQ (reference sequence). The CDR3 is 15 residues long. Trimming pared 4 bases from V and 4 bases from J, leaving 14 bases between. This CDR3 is CASSYDRSAGNTIYF. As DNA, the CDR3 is TGTGCCAGCAGCTATGACAGGTCCGCGGGAAACACCATATATTTT.

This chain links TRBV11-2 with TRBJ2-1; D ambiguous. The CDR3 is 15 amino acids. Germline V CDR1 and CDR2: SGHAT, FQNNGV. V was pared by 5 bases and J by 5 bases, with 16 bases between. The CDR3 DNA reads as TGTGCCAGCAGCATCACAACGGGCGTTCACAATGAGCAGTTCTTC. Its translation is CASSITTGVHNEQFF. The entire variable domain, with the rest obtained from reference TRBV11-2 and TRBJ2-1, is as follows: EAGVAQSPRYKIIEKRQSVAFWCNPISGHATLYWYQQILGQGPKLLIQFQNNGVVDDSQLPKDRFSAERLKGVDSTLKIQPAKLEDSAVYLCASSITTGVHNEQFFGPGTRLTVL.

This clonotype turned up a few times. CDR3 nucleotide sequence: TGCAGCGTTGCAGGGCGCCAAGAGACCCAGTACTTC. Amino acid sequence: CSVAGRQETQYF. V and J are TRBV29-1 and TRBJ2-5; a weak D match, TRBD1 (5 bases). Germline V gives CDR1 SQVTM, CDR2 ANQGSEA. CDR3 length: 12 amino acids. Between the trimmed V and J ends, which lost 4 bases and 1 base, there was a span of 7 bases. The whole variable domain, remainder taken from reference TRBV29-1 and TRBJ2-5, is SAVISQKPSRDICQRGTSLTIQCQVDSQVTMMFWYRQQPGQSLTLIATANQGSEATYESGFVIDKFPISRPNLTFSTLTVSNMSPEDSSIYLCSVAGRQETQYFGPGTRLLVL.